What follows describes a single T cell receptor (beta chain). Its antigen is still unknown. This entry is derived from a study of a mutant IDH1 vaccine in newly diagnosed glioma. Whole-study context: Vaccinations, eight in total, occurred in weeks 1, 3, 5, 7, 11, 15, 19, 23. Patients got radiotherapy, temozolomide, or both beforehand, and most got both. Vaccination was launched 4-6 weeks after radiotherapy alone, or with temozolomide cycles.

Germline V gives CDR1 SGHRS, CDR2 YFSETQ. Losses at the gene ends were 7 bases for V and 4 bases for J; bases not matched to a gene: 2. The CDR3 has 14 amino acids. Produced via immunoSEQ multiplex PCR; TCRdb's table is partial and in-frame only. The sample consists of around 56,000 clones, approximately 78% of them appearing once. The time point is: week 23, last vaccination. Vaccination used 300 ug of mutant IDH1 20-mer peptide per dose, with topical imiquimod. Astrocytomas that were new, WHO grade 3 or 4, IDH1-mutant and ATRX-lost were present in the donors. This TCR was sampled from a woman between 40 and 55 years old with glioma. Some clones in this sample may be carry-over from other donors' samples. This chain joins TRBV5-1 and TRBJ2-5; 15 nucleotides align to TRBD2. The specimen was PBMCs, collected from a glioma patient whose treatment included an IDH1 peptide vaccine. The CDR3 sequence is CASGGLAGGETQYF. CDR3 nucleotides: TGCGCCAGCGGGGGACTAGCGGGGGGAGAGACCCAGTACTTC.